Each of the 28 T cell receptor beta chains below was sequenced from the same sample in a study of shared clonotypes between healthy human individuals. Clones were read by immunoSEQ multiplex PCR, and TCRdb kept only the in-frame ones, dropping some. The repertoire consists of roughly 2,000,000 clones, with about 95% occurring once and the leading ten covering under 1.5%. CD8 cells classed as naive were CD45RO-negative and positively selected for CCR7, excluding terminally differentiated effector memory CD45RA+ cells. The sample was naive CD8+ T cells sorted from blood. These receptors were taken from a man aged 18 to 35 in good health.

Comment on this clone: The same CDR3 can be traced to other DNA sequences in this sample. The chain recombines TRBV27 with TRBJ1-1; D is ambiguous. The germline V and J ends were trimmed by 0 bases and 1 base, with 3 bases remaining between them. Germline V CDR1 and CDR2: MNHEY, SMNVEV (reference sequence). This CDR3 has 13 amino acids. The CDR3 DNA reads TGTGCCAGCAGTTTATCAAAGAACACTGAAGCTTTCTTT. It yields the protein CASSLSKNTEAFF.

V and J are TRBV27 and TRBJ2-1; tentatively, D is TRBD2 (7 bases). CDR1 is MNHEY, CDR2 SMNVEV, per germline (reference sequence). V lost 4 bases to trimming and J lost 7 bases, with 14 bases between them. The CDR3 contains 14 residues. CDR3 loop: CASSWGGALNEQFF. The CDR3 nucleotides read TGTGCCAGCAGTTGGGGGGGCGCCCTGAATGAGCAGTTCTTC.

The J gene is TRBJ2-5, the V gene TRBV6-1; D ambiguous. This CDR3 contains 14 residues. The germline gives CDR1 MNHNS, CDR2 SASEGT. The germline V and J ends were trimmed by 8 bases and 5 bases, with 18 bases remaining between them. CDR3: CASGFSSGPETQYF. The CDR3 DNA sequence: TGTGCCAGCGGATTCTCCTCCGGGCCGGAGACCCAGTACTTC.

V is TRBV11-2 and J is TRBJ2-7; 11 bases are a match to TRBD2. With 0 bases clipped from V and 2 bases from J, the junction kept 9 bases outside the gene matches. CDR1 and CDR2 (germline): SGHAT, FQNNGV. This CDR3 spans 18 amino acids. CDR3 loop: CASSLDQLAGGLPYEQYF. Written as DNA, the CDR3 is TGTGCCAGCAGCTTAGATCAGCTAGCGGGAGGACTGCCCTACGAGCAGTACTTC.

The rearrangement joins TRBV9 to TRBJ2-7; possibly TRBD2 for D (6 bases). The CDR3 covers 14 residues. The ends were cut back, 3 bases at V and 3 bases at J, with 13 bases in the middle. Germline loops: CDR1 SGDLS, CDR2 YYNGEE. The CDR3 DNA is TGTGCCAGCAGCGCCCGGGACTCCCACTACGAGCAGTACTTC. The encoded protein is CASSARDSHYEQYF.

V usage is TRBV27 and J usage is TRBJ2-7, with D maybe TRBD2 (7 bases). The V and J ends lost 5 bases and 3 bases respectively, with 14 bases between them. This CDR3 is built from 14 residues. The germline V gene encodes CDR1 MNHEY and CDR2 SMNVEV (reference sequence). The CDR3 DNA follows: TGTGCCAGCAGTAGGGGGGGGACTCACTACGAGCAGTACTTC. Translation gives CASSRGGTHYEQYF.

This chain links TRBV11-1 with TRBJ1-1; D gene ambiguous. Germline V gene lookup returns CDR1 SGHAT and CDR2 FQDESV (reference sequence). CDR3 length: 15 residues. With 2 bases removed from V and 8 bases from J, the gap between germline ends came to 18 bases. The CDR3 DNA follows: TGTGCCAGCAGCTTATTTTCAGCTTCGGGATTAGAAGCTTTCTTT. This gives the protein CASSLFSASGLEAFF.

This clone has a single count. The V call is TRBV4-1, the J call TRBJ1-5; TRBD1 aligns across 9 bases. This CDR3 region has 17 residues. Germline CDR1 and CDR2: MGHRA and YSYEKL. J was trimmed by 5 bases and V by 0 bases; bases with no gene match: 8. In nucleotides, the CDR3 is TGCGCCAGCAGCCAAGATGGTTTCGGGACAGGGTATCAGCCCCAGCATTTT. The encoded protein is CASSQDGFGTGYQPQHF.

The chain combines TRBV7-9 with TRBJ2-3, with 7 nucleotides matching TRBD1. J was trimmed by 3 bases and V by 6 bases; bases with no gene match: 9. CDR1 and CDR2 (germline): SEHNR, FQNEAQ (reference sequence). The CDR3 consists of 15 residues. The CDR3 protein is CASRRDRAGTDTQYF. The CDR3 bases are TGTGCCAGCAGGCGAGACAGGGCCGGGACAGATACGCAGTATTTT.

Of note for this clone: Different DNA sequences within this sample yield the same CDR3. The gene calls are TRBV13 and TRBJ2-1, with D perhaps matching TRBD1 (6 bases). Germline loops: CDR1 PRHDT, CDR2 FYEKMQ (reference sequence). The CDR3 spans 13 residues. The V end was cut by 1 base, the J end by 6 bases, with 7 bases between. For the CDR3, the DNA is TGTGCCAGCAGCTTAGAAGGGGGCAATGAGCAGTTCTTC. Protein sequence: CASSLEGGNEQFF. Full variable domain (missing parts from reference TRBV13 and TRBJ2-1): AAGVIQSPRHLIKEKRETATLKCYPIPRHDTVYWYQQGPGQDPQFLISFYEKMQSDKGSIPDRFSAQQFSDYHSELNMSSLELGDSALYFCASSLEGGNEQFFGPGTRLTVL.

On this clone itself: This specimen includes other DNA sequences encoding the same CDR3. The gene calls are TRBV5-4 and TRBJ2-7; 8 nucleotides line up with TRBD1. With V trimmed by 0 bases and J by 4 bases, 3 bases remained unmatched. This CDR3 region has 14 residues. The germline V gene has CDR1 SGHNT and CDR2 YYREEE (reference sequence). As DNA, the CDR3 is TGTGCCAGCAGCTTGGGAGACAGGGGTTACGAGCAGTACTTC. This gives the protein CASSLGDRGYEQYF. The full variable domain, with the rest looked up from reference TRBV5-4 and TRBJ2-7, is ETGVTQSPTHLIKTRGQQVTLRCSSQSGHNTVSWYQQALGQGPQFIFQYYREEENGRGNFPPRFSGLQFPNYSSELNVNALELDDSALYLCASSLGDRGYEQYFGPGTRLTVT.

A remark on this clone: Other DNA sequences in the sample encode the same CDR3. The V gene is TRBV29-1, the J gene TRBJ2-7, with 7 positions matching TRBD1. Germline V gene sequence: CDR1 SQVTM, CDR2 ANQGSEA. V shed 3 bases, J shed 3 bases, and the junction held 2 bases outside the gene matches. The CDR3 loop spans 12 amino acids. Here the CDR3 reads CSVETGYYEQYF. Here the CDR3 DNA reads TGCAGCGTTGAGACAGGGTACTACGAGCAGTACTTC.

The rearrangement links TRBV2 to TRBJ1-1; D uncertain. Trimming took 6 bases from V and 5 from J, leaving 13 bases between them. This CDR3 contains 13 residues. Per the germline V gene, CDR1 is SNHLY and CDR2 is FYNNEI. The CDR3 DNA reads as TGTGCCAGCAGGGGTGGGAAAGGGACTGAAGCTTTCTTT. Amino acids: CASRGGKGTEAFF.

The CDR3 DNA sequence: TGTGCCAGCAGCTTGGGTGTCAAGGCCTACGAGCAGTACTTC. The encoded protein is CASSLGVKAYEQYF. The chain uses TRBV5-6 and TRBJ2-7; D remains unclear. V lost 0 bases to trimming and J lost 2 bases, with 9 bases between them. Looked up from germline, CDR1 is SGHDT and CDR2 is YYEEEE. This CDR3 region has 14 residues.

V usage is TRBV6-1 and J usage is TRBJ2-3; 9 bases are a match to TRBD2. The germline gives CDR1 MNHNS, CDR2 SASEGT. The CDR3 contains 17 residues. The trim removed 4 bases at V and 2 bases at J, leaving 10 bases unmatched. For the CDR3, the DNA is TGTGCCAGCAGTGGGGGTCTAGCGGGGCCTATCACAGATACGCAGTATTTT. Translated: CASSGGLAGPITDTQYF.

V is TRBV6-5 and J is TRBJ1-1; D possibly corresponds to TRBD1 (6 bases). Germline V gene data show CDR1 as MNHEY and CDR2 as SVGAGI. This CDR3 spans 16 amino acids. The V end was cut by 0 bases, the J end by 3 bases, with 14 bases between. Written as DNA, the CDR3 is TGTGCCAGCAGTTACTCGAATTGGGGGGCGGACACTGAAGCTTTCTTT. It yields the protein CASSYSNWGADTEAFF.

On this clone: The same CDR3 also results from other DNA sequences found in this sample. The chain carries TRBV27 and TRBJ2-1; 10 nucleotides match TRBD2. Germline CDR1 is MNHEY and CDR2 is SMNVEV (reference sequence). The CDR3 is 17 residues long. The V gene end was trimmed by 4 bases and the J gene end by 4 bases; junction bases not matched to a gene: 10. In DNA, the CDR3 is TGTGCCAGCAGTTCCCTCCTAGCGGGAGAAGGGTACAATGAGCAGTTCTTC. This sequence encodes CASSSLLAGEGYNEQFF.

The chain employs TRBV5-1 and TRBJ2-7; maybe TRBD2 (5 bases). Deletions cut 2 bases from V and 2 bases from J, with 14 bases between. CDR3 length: 15 residues. Germline V CDR1 and CDR2: SGHRS, YFSETQ. The CDR3 DNA reads TGCGCCAGCAGCTTTGACTATTCCGTGACCTACGAGCAGTACTTC. The encoded protein is CASSFDYSVTYEQYF.

The chain uses TRBV7-2 and TRBJ1-2, with 7 positions matching TRBD1. The CDR3 length is 15 residues. Unmatched junction bases numbered 11, after V lost 3 bases and J lost 7 bases. Per germline, CDR1 SGHTA and CDR2 FQGNSA. For the CDR3, the DNA is TGTGCCAGCAGCTTCCTCGAGGGACAGAGCCCTGGCTACACCTTC. This encodes CASSFLEGQSPGYTF.

This clone was observed once. This chain links TRBV7-9 with TRBJ2-2; 8 bases map to TRBD2. After removal of 5 bases from V and 1 base from J, the junction contained 9 bases not matched to a gene. The CDR3 consists of 17 residues. CDR1 SEHNR and CDR2 FQNEAQ come from the germline V gene (reference sequence). In nucleotides, the CDR3 is TGTGCCAGCAGCACCAACAGCGGGAGAGAGAACACCGGGGAGCTGTTTTTT. This sequence encodes CASSTNSGRENTGELFF.

This chain connects TRBV7-9 to TRBJ1-4; tentatively, D is TRBD1 (5 bases). This CDR3 spans 17 amino acids. Germline-derived CDR1 and CDR2 are SEHNR and FQNEAQ (reference sequence). V was cut by 6 bases and J by 8 bases, with 25 bases left in between. The DNA of the CDR3 is TGTGCCAGCAGTCCGGGGGTCATTGGGGCTGGAGGCGAAAAACTGTTTTTT. It translates to CASSPGVIGAGGEKLFF.

This chain links TRBV21-1 with TRBJ2-2; the table's TRBD2 call for D was not verified on the DNA. TRBV21-1 is a pseudogene. This CDR3 comprises 22 residues. The CDR3 sequence is CASSRSLNPVGLAGSHAGELFF. The CDR3 DNA reads TGTGCCAGCAGCCGATCCTTGAATCCCGTTGGACTAGCGGGCAGTCACGCCGGGGAGCTGTTTTTT.

The chain combines TRBV27 with TRBJ1-1; a weak D match, TRBD1 (5 bases). The CDR3 contains 13 residues. The V gene lost 2 bases and the J gene lost 7 bases, with 11 bases spanning the gap. The germline gives CDR1 MNHEY, CDR2 SMNVEV (reference sequence). CDR3 sequence: CASSLGAGGEAFF. DNA of the CDR3: TGTGCCAGCAGTTTAGGGGCTGGAGGTGAAGCTTTCTTT.

The gene calls are TRBV5-4 and TRBJ1-2; D is possibly TRBD1 (5 bases). V was pared by 1 base and J by 3 bases, with 10 bases between. This CDR3 spans 14 amino acids. Germline V gene sequence: CDR1 SGHNT, CDR2 YYREEE (reference sequence). The CDR3 protein is CASSLWRDDYGYTF. CDR3 bases: TGTGCCAGCAGCTTGTGGCGGGACGACTATGGCTACACCTTC. Looking up the rest from reference TRBV5-4 and TRBJ1-2 gives the full variable domain: ETGVTQSPTHLIKTRGQQVTLRCSSQSGHNTVSWYQQALGQGPQFIFQYYREEENGRGNFPPRFSGLQFPNYSSELNVNALELDDSALYLCASSLWRDDYGYTFGSGTRLTVV.

The chain recombines TRBV2 with TRBJ2-5, with D possibly TRBD2 on 7 matching bases. Between the trimmed V and J ends, which lost 6 bases and 1 base, there was a span of 12 bases. Germline V lookup: CDR1 SNHLY, CDR2 FYNNEI. The CDR3 sequence is 14 residues long. The CDR3 DNA is TGTGCCAGCAGCATAGGGGGGGGCCAAGAGACCCAGTACTTC. Its translation: CASSIGGGQETQYF.

CDR3 nucleotide sequence: TGCGCCAGCAGCCAAGAATCTTACACCGGGGAGCTGTTTTTT. Its protein product is CASSQESYTGELFF. The V and J genes are TRBV4-3 and TRBJ2-2; D uncertain. Trimming removed 0 bases at V and 3 bases at J, with 5 bases between. The CDR3 runs to 14 residues. CDR1 and CDR2 from the germline V gene are LGHNA and YSLEER.

This chain connects TRBV7-9 to TRBJ2-7; possibly TRBD2 for D (6 bases). This CDR3 has 16 residues. Trimming pared 1 base from V and 0 bases from J, leaving 13 bases between. Germline CDR1 and CDR2: SEHNR and FQNEAQ (reference sequence). This chain's CDR3 is CASSLGVGSSSYEQYF. The CDR3 DNA follows: TGTGCCAGCAGCTTAGGGGTCGGGAGTAGCTCCTACGAGCAGTACTTC.

The genes are TRBV6-1 and TRBJ2-1, with 7 bases matching TRBD2. The germline V gene has CDR1 MNHNS and CDR2 SASEGT. V shed 2 bases, J shed 4 bases, and the junction held 5 bases outside the gene matches. The CDR3 totals 15 residues. CDR3: CASSELAGVYNEQFF. The DNA for the CDR3 is TGTGCCAGCAGTGAACTGGCGGGGGTGTACAATGAGCAGTTCTTC.